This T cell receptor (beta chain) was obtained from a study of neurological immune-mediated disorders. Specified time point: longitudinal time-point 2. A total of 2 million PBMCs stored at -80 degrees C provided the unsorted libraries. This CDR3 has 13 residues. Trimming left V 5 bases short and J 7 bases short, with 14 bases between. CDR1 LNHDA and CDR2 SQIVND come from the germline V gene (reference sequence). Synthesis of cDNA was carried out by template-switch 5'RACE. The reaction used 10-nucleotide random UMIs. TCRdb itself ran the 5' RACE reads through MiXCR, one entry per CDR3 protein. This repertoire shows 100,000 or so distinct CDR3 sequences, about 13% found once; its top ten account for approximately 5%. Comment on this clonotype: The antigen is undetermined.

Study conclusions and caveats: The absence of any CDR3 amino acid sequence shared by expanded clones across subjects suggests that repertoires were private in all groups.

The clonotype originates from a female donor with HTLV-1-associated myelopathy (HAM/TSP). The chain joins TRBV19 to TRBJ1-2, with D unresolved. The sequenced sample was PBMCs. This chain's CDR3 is CASSARFPGGYTF. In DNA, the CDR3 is TGTGCCAGTAGTGCCCGATTCCCGGGTGGCTACACCTTC.